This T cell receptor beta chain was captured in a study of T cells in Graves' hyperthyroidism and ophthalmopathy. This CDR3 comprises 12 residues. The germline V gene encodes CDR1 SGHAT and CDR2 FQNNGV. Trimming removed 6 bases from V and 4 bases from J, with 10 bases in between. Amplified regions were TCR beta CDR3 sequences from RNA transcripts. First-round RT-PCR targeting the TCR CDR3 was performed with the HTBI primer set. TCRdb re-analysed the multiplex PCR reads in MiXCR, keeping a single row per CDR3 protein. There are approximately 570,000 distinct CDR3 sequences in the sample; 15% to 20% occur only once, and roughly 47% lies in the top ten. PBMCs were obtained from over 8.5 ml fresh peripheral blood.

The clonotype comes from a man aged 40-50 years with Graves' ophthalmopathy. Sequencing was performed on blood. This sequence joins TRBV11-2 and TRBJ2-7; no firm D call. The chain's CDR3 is CASRTDSYEQYF. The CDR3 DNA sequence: TGTGCCAGCAGGACCGACTCATACGAGCAGTACTTC.